The clone carrying this T cell receptor (beta chain) was picked up many times. Antigen specificity is unknown. These data are taken from a study of T-cell reconstitution after alpha-beta-depleted transplantation in children. The CDR3 runs to 13 residues. The germline gives CDR1 SQVTM, CDR2 ANQGSEA. V was shortened by 4 bases and J by 5 bases, with 12 bases between the two germline ends. Unique molecular identifiers were incorporated during preparation of the TCRbeta library. TCRdb independently ran MiXCR on the PCR reads; one entry per CDR3 protein. The sample yields some 450,000 distinct CDR3 sequences, around two fifths seen once. The study's findings and limits: Reported findings indicate that, about two months after transplant, alpha-beta T cells came from several hundred expanded clones, which were derived from non-depleted graft cells.

The J gene is TRBJ2-4, the V gene TRBV29-1; a weak D match, TRBD2 (5 bases). The specimen comprised PBMCs, sampled before TCRalphabeta/CD19-depleted stem cell transplant. This TCR was sampled from a girl aged 2 to 10 with aplastic anemia, due to receive a stem cell transplant. In nucleotides, the CDR3 is TGCAGCGTTGCGGCTCGAGGGCAAAACATTCAGTACTTC. It encodes CSVAARGQNIQYF. The whole variable domain, remainder taken from reference TRBV29-1 and TRBJ2-4, is SAVISQKPSRDICQRGTSLTIQCQVDSQVTMMFWYRQQPGQSLTLIATANQGSEATYESGFVIDKFPISRPNLTFSTLTVSNMSPEDSSIYLCSVAARGQNIQYFGAGTRLSVL.